This TCR beta chain derives from a study of a mutant IDH1 vaccine in newly diagnosed glioma. The overall study: Eight vaccinations were given in weeks 1, 3, 5, 7, 11, 15, 19 and 23. Vaccinations were initiated 4-6 weeks following radiotherapy alone, or were given together with temozolomide cycles. Patients' prior therapy spanned radiotherapy, temozolomide, or both; most underwent both. Study-level results: It was approximately 93% of patients that developed vaccine-induced immune responses.

Notes on this clone: The antigen remains unidentified.

Time point given: week 23, last vaccination. The vaccine gave 300 ug of a 20-mer mutant IDH1 peptide subcutaneously per dose. Measured with immunoSEQ multiplex PCR; TCRdb has only the in-frame clones, and not every one. The sample holds about 33,000 clones, over 75% seen once. Germline lookup yields CDR1 SNHLY and CDR2 FYNNEI. The CDR3 sequence is 13 residues long. V shed 4 bases and J shed 1 base, with 7 bases lying between them. This sequence joins TRBV2 and TRBJ1-1; no reliable D call. The sequences come from PBMCs, collected from a glioma patient whose treatment included an IDH1 peptide vaccine. The source is a man in his forties or fifties with glioma. The CDR3 region has the DNA TGTGCCAGCAGTGGGGTAGAGAACACTGAAGCTTTCTTT. Its protein product is CASSGVENTEAFF.